These 21 T cell receptor beta chains share one sample of origin, sequenced in a study of early T cells in non-severe SARS-CoV-2 infection. A single record per CDR3 protein comes from TCRdb applying MiXCR to the 5' RACE reads. In the table there are approximately 120,000 distinct CDR3 sequences, 14% to 15% of which are singletons. Sequencing was done on a sample of whole blood. The receptors derive from an adult who was a healthcare worker with PCR-confirmed SARS-CoV-2 infection or an uninfected control (not recorded which).

V usage is TRBV7-9 and J usage is TRBJ2-1; D is unclear. Trimming removed 4 bases from V and 8 bases from J, with 15 bases in between. The CDR3 contains 14 residues. Germline V gives CDR1 SEHNR, CDR2 FQNEAQ (reference sequence). The CDR3: CASSSSLEVYEQFF. CDR3 bases: TGTGCCAGCAGCTCCAGCCTTGAAGTCTATGAGCAGTTCTTC.

The table lists this clonotype with a few counts. The rearrangement joins TRBV29-1 to TRBJ1-2, with 7 bases identical to TRBD1. From germline, CDR1 is SQVTM and CDR2 ANQGSEA. CDR3 size: 14 residues. Trimming removed 3 bases from V and 8 bases from J; junction bases left unmatched: 12. CDR3 region: CSVDQNRGDRGYTF. The DNA for the CDR3 is TGCAGCGTTGATCAGAACAGGGGAGACAGGGGCTACACCTTC.

In its sample, this clonotype was seen a few times. The chain is built from TRBV15 and TRBJ2-1; TRBD1 matches at 10 bases. J gave up 6 bases and V 3 bases, and 2 bases lay outside the gene matches. Germline V gene data show CDR1 as LNHNV and CDR2 as YYDKDF (reference sequence). The CDR3 has 14 amino acids. The CDR3 loop is CATSRRTGGNEQFF. In DNA form, the CDR3 reads TGTGCCACCAGCAGGCGGACAGGGGGCAATGAGCAGTTCTTC. Full variable domain (missing parts from reference TRBV15 and TRBJ2-1): DAMVIQNPRYQVTQFGKPVTLSCSQTLNHNVMYWYQQKSSQAPKLLFHYYDKDFNNEADTPDNFQSRRPNTSFCFLDIRSPGLGDTAMYLCATSRRTGGNEQFFGPGTRLTVL.

The DNA of the CDR3 is TGTGCCACCAGCAGAAGATTAGACACATTGGGCTACACCTTC. It codes for CATSRRLDTLGYTF. The rearrangement uses TRBV15 and TRBJ1-2; D unclear. The CDR3 runs to 14 residues. Germline V gene data show CDR1 as LNHNV and CDR2 as YYDKDF (reference sequence). The V end lost 2 bases, the J end lost 8 bases, and 15 bases lay between the germline ends. Supplemented by reference TRBV15 and TRBJ1-2, the full variable domain reads DAMVIQNPRYQVTQFGKPVTLSCSQTLNHNVMYWYQQKSSQAPKLLFHYYDKDFNNEADTPDNFQSRRPNTSFCFLDIRSPGLGDTAMYLCATSRRLDTLGYTFGSGTRLTVV.

In its sample, this clonotype was seen a few times. V is TRBV4-2 and J is TRBJ1-6; TRBD1 matches 7 bases. The CDR3 runs 21 residues. V shed 4 bases, J shed 1 base, and the junction held 19 bases outside the gene matches. The V gene's germline CDR1 is LGHNA and CDR2 YNFKEQ. The DNA for the CDR3 is TGTGCCAGCAGCCCATCTGAGTACGTTGACAGGGCAGGGTCCTATAATTCACCCCTCCACTTT. This sequence encodes CASSPSEYVDRAGSYNSPLHF.

This clonotype was counted between two and nine times. The gene calls are TRBV29-1 and TRBJ2-5, with 11 positions matching TRBD1. This CDR3 region has 13 residues. From germline, CDR1 is SQVTM and CDR2 ANQGSEA. J gave up 4 bases and V 6 bases, and 4 bases lay outside the gene matches. The CDR3 loop reads CSVRTGGVETQYF. In DNA, the CDR3 is TGCAGCGTCCGGACAGGGGGCGTAGAGACCCAGTACTTC. The whole variable domain, remainder taken from reference TRBV29-1 and TRBJ2-5, is SAVISQKPSRDICQRGTSLTIQCQVDSQVTMMFWYRQQPGQSLTLIATANQGSEATYESGFVIDKFPISRPNLTFSTLTVSNMSPEDSSIYLCSVRTGGVETQYFGPGTRLLVL.

This clonotype was detected many times. The chain carries TRBV18 and TRBJ2-1; weak D call: TRBD1 (9 bases). Looked up from germline, CDR1 is KGHSH and CDR2 is LQKENI. V was trimmed by 8 bases and J by 9 bases, leaving 20 bases between them. The CDR3 sequence is 14 residues long. The CDR3 DNA sequence: TGTGCCAGCCGGGGGGGACAGGGTCTCGGTGAGCAGTTCTTC. The encoded protein is CASRGGQGLGEQFF.

This clonotype was recorded once. This chain links TRBV9 with TRBJ2-3, with TRBD2 matching 8 bases. There are 15 residues in the CDR3. The germline gives CDR1 SGDLS, CDR2 YYNGEE. V shed 2 bases and J 1 base; nucleotides not matched to a gene: 3. CDR3 DNA: TGTGCCAGCAGCGTCGAAGCGGGGGGCACAGATACGCAGTATTTT. Protein: CASSVEAGGTDTQYF.

This clonotype was seen many times. The CDR3 region has the DNA TGTGCCAGCTCACCGACAGGGACTGGGGAAAAACTGTTTTTT. Translating it yields CASSPTGTGEKLFF. The chain uses TRBV18 and TRBJ1-4; TRBD1 matches at 7 bases. The CDR3 is 14 residues long. J lost 8 bases, V lost 3 bases, and 6 bases had no gene match. Germline CDR1 and CDR2: KGHSH and LQKENI.

This clonotype has only a few counts. CDR3 nucleotides: TGTGCCACCTCCTCGGGGCCCCCGGGCTACAATGAGCAGTTCTTC. Translating gives CATSSGPPGYNEQFF. The chain combines TRBV2 with TRBJ2-1; D possibly uses TRBD1 or TRBD2 (5 bases each). Trimming removed 10 bases at V and 3 bases at J, with 19 bases between. The germline V gene has CDR1 SNHLY and CDR2 FYNNEI. The CDR3 is 15 amino acids.

The J gene is TRBJ1-2, the V gene TRBV28, with a weak D call TRBD1 (6 bases). The CDR3 contains 14 residues. V was shortened by 4 bases and J by 0 bases, with 9 bases between the two germline ends. Looked up from germline, CDR1 is MDHEN and CDR2 is SYDVKM. CDR3 loop: CASSWGATNYGYTF. DNA for the CDR3: TGTGCCAGCAGTTGGGGGGCCACTAACTATGGCTACACCTTC.

This clonotype has only a few counts. The chain has TRBV30 and TRBJ2-7, with D unclear. Trimming removed 0 bases from V and 2 bases from J, with 8 bases in between. The CDR3 spans 13 residues. The germline V gene encodes CDR1 GTSNPN and CDR2 SVGIG (reference sequence). CDR3 protein: CAWSVLEPYEQYF. The CDR3 DNA follows: TGTGCCTGGAGTGTACTGGAACCCTACGAGCAGTACTTC.

This clonotype was seen only a few times. The gene calls are TRBV5-1 and TRBJ2-5; TRBD1 matches 8 bases. J gave up 2 bases and V 4 bases, and 1 base lay outside the gene matches. The CDR3 contains 13 residues. Germline loops: CDR1 SGHRS, CDR2 YFSETQ. CDR3: CASSRDRQETQYF. Here the CDR3 DNA reads TGCGCCAGCAGCCGGGACAGGCAAGAGACCCAGTACTTC.

The table lists this clonotype with a few counts. V is TRBV9 and J is TRBJ1-1, with a weak D call TRBD1 (6 bases). This CDR3 contains 13 residues. Germline V lookup: CDR1 SGDLS, CDR2 YYNGEE. V lost 7 bases and J lost 5, with 15 bases in between. CDR3 residues: CASGGTGGTEAFF. The DNA for the CDR3 is TGTGCCAGCGGGGGCACCGGGGGGACTGAAGCTTTCTTT. Filled out from reference TRBV9 and TRBJ1-1, the complete variable domain reads DSGVTQTPKHLITATGQRVTLRCSPRSGDLSVYWYQQSLDQGLQFLIQYYNGEERAKGNILERFSAQQFPDLHSELNLSSLELGDSALYFCASGGTGGTEAFFGQGTRLTVV.

This clonotype was counted a few times. The V and J genes are TRBV4-1 and TRBJ1-5; D is uncertain. The CDR3 is made up of 15 amino acids. The V gene's germline CDR1 is MGHRA and CDR2 YSYEKL. Between the trimmed V and J ends, which lost 5 bases and 1 base, there was a span of 12 bases. CDR3 sequence (DNA): TGCGCCAGCAGCTCAGGACGTTCCAGCAATCAGCCCCAGCATTTT. Translated: CASSSGRSSNQPQHF.

This clonotype was counted a few times. The chain is built from TRBV11-2 and TRBJ1-1; D ambiguous. CDR3 size: 14 residues. Trimming removed 0 bases at V and 2 bases at J, with 7 bases between. CDR1 and CDR2 from the germline V gene are SGHAT and FQNNGV. The CDR3 loop reads CASSLESGNTEAFF. CDR3 DNA sequence: TGTGCCAGCAGCTTAGAGTCAGGTAACACTGAAGCTTTCTTT.

In its sample, this clonotype was seen a few times. The V gene is TRBV12-3 or TRBV12-4, the J gene TRBJ2-1; 8 positions agree with TRBD2. V shed 2 bases, J shed 7 bases, and the junction held 4 bases outside the gene matches. CDR3 length equals 14 residues. CDR3 in DNA: TGTGCCAGCAGTTTAACGGGGGGGTTTAATGAGCAGTTCTTC. It yields the protein CASSLTGGFNEQFF.

This clonotype was seen only a few times. The J gene is TRBJ2-2, the V gene TRBV12-3 or TRBV12-4; D possibly uses TRBD1 or TRBD2 (6 bases each). This CDR3 has 13 residues. V was cut by 2 bases and J by 6 bases, with 7 bases left in between. CDR3 in DNA: TGTGCCAGCAGTTTAAGGGGGGCCGGGGAGCTGTTTTTT. It yields the protein CASSLRGAGELFF.

This clonotype was detected a few times. The gene calls are TRBV27 and TRBJ1-4; maybe TRBD1 (5 bases). Trimming removed 8 bases from V and 8 bases from J, with 27 bases in between. Germline V lookup: CDR1 MNHEY, CDR2 SMNVEV (reference sequence). The CDR3 totals 17 residues. The CDR3 DNA reads as TGTGCCAGCGGAAAACGGGGGGTACACTCCCGGCGGGAAAAACTGTTTTTT. Translating gives CASGKRGVHSRREKLFF.

The V and J genes are TRBV7-2 and TRBJ2-1; D gene ambiguous. This CDR3 comprises 15 residues. The germline CDR1 and CDR2 sequences are SGHTA and FQGNSA. Trimming left V 5 bases short and J 0 bases short, with 11 bases between. The CDR3 DNA sequence: TGTGCCAGCAGCAGAGAGTGGGGCTCCTACAATGAGCAGTTCTTC. Protein sequence: CASSREWGSYNEQFF.

The V call is TRBV12-3 or TRBV12-4, the J call TRBJ1-2, with unresolved D. Trimming shortened V by 5 bases and J by 6 bases, and 13 bases separated the two germline ends. CDR3 length: 13 residues. CDR3 DNA sequence: TGTGCCAGCAGTCTTTCTTCCTCGGATGGCTACACCTTC. Its translation is CASSLSSSDGYTF.